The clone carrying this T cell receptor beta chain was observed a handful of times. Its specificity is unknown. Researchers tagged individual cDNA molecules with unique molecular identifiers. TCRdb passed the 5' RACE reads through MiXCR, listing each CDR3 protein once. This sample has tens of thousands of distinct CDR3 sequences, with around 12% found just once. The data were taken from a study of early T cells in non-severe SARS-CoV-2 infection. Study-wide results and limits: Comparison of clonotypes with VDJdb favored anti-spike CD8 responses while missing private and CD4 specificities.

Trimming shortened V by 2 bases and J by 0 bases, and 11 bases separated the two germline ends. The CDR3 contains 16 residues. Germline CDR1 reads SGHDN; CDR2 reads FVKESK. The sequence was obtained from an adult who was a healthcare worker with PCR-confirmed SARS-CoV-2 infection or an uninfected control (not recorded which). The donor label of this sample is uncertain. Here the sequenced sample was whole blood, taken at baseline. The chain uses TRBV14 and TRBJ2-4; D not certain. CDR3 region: CASSQTTVLAKNIQYF. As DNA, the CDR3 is TGTGCCAGCAGCCAAACCACAGTCTTAGCCAAAAACATTCAGTACTTC.